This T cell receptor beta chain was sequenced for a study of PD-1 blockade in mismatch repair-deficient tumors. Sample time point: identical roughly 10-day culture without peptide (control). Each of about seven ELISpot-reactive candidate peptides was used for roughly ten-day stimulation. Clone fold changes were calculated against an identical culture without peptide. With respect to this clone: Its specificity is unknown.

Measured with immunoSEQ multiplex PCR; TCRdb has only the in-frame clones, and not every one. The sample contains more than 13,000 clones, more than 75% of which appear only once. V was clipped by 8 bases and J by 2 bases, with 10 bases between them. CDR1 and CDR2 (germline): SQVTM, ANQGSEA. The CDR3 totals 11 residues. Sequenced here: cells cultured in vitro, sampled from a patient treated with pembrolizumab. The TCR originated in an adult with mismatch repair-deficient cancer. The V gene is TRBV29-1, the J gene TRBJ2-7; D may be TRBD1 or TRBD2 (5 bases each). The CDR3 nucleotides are TGCAGCTCTGGGACCACCTACGAGCAGTACTTC. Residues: CSSGTTYEQYF.